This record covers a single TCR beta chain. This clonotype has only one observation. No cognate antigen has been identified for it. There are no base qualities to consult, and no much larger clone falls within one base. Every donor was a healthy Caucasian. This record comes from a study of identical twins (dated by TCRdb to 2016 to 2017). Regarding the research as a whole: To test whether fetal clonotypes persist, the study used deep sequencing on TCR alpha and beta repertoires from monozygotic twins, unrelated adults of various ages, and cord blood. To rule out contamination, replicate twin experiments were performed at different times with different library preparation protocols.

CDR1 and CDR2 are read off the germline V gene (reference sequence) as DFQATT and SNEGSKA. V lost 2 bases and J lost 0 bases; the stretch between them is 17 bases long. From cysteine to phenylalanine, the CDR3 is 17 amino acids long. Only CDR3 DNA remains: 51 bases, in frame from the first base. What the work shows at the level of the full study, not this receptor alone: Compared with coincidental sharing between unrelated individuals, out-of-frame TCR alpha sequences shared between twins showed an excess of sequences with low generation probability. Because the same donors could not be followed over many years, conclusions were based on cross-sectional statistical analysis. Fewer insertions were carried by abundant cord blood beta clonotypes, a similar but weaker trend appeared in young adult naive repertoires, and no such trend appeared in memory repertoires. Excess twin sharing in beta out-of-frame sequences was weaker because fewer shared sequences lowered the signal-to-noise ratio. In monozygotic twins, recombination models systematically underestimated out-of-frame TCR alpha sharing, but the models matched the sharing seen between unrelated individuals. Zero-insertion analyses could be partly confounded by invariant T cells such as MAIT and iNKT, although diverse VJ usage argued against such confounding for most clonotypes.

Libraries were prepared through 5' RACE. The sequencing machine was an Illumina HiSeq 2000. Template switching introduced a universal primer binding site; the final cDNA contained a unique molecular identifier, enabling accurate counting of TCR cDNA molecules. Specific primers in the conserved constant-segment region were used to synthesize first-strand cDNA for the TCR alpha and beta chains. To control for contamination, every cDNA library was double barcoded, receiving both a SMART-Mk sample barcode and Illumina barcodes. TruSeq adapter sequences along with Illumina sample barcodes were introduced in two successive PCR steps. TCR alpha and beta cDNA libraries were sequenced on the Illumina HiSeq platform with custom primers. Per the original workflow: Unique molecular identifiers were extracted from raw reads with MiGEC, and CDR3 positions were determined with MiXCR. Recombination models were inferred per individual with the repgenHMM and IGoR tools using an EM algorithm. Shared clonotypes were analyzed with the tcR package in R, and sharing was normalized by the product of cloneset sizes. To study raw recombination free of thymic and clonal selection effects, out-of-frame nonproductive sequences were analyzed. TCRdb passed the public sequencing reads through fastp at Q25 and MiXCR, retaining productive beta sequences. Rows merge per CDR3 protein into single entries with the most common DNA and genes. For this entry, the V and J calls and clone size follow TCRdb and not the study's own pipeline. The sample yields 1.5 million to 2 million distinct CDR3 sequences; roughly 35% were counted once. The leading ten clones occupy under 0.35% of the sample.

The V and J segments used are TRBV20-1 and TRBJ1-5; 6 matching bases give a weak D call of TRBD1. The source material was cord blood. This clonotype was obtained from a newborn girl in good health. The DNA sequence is TGCAGTGCTAGATCCGTTGGACAGCTTAATAGCAATCAGCCCCAGCATTTT. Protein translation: CSARSVGQLNSNQPQHF.